This T cell receptor (beta chain) came from a study of response to subunit inactivated influenza vaccine. TCRdb re-called the RT-PCR reads with MiXCR, one entry per CDR3 protein. The sample lists 500,000 to 700,000 distinct CDR3 sequences, around a quarter occurring once. These data were also filed under a second study, of T cells expressing NK-cell markers. According to that study: Template switching by 5'RACE with UMIs generated the TCR beta cDNA.

The sample was CD4+ T cells sorted from PBMCs, taken about 12 days after vaccination. The origin of this receptor is a man in his fifties who received an inactivated influenza vaccine.

CDR3 nucleotides: TGTGCCATCAGCCCTGACCAAGAGACCCAGTACTTC. Protein product: CAISPDQETQYF. This chain links TRBV10-3 with TRBJ2-5; D gene uncertain. Trimming took off 6 bases at V and 0 bases at J, with 5 bases between the two ends. This CDR3 has 12 amino acids. CDR1 and CDR2 (germline): ENHRY, SYGVKD.